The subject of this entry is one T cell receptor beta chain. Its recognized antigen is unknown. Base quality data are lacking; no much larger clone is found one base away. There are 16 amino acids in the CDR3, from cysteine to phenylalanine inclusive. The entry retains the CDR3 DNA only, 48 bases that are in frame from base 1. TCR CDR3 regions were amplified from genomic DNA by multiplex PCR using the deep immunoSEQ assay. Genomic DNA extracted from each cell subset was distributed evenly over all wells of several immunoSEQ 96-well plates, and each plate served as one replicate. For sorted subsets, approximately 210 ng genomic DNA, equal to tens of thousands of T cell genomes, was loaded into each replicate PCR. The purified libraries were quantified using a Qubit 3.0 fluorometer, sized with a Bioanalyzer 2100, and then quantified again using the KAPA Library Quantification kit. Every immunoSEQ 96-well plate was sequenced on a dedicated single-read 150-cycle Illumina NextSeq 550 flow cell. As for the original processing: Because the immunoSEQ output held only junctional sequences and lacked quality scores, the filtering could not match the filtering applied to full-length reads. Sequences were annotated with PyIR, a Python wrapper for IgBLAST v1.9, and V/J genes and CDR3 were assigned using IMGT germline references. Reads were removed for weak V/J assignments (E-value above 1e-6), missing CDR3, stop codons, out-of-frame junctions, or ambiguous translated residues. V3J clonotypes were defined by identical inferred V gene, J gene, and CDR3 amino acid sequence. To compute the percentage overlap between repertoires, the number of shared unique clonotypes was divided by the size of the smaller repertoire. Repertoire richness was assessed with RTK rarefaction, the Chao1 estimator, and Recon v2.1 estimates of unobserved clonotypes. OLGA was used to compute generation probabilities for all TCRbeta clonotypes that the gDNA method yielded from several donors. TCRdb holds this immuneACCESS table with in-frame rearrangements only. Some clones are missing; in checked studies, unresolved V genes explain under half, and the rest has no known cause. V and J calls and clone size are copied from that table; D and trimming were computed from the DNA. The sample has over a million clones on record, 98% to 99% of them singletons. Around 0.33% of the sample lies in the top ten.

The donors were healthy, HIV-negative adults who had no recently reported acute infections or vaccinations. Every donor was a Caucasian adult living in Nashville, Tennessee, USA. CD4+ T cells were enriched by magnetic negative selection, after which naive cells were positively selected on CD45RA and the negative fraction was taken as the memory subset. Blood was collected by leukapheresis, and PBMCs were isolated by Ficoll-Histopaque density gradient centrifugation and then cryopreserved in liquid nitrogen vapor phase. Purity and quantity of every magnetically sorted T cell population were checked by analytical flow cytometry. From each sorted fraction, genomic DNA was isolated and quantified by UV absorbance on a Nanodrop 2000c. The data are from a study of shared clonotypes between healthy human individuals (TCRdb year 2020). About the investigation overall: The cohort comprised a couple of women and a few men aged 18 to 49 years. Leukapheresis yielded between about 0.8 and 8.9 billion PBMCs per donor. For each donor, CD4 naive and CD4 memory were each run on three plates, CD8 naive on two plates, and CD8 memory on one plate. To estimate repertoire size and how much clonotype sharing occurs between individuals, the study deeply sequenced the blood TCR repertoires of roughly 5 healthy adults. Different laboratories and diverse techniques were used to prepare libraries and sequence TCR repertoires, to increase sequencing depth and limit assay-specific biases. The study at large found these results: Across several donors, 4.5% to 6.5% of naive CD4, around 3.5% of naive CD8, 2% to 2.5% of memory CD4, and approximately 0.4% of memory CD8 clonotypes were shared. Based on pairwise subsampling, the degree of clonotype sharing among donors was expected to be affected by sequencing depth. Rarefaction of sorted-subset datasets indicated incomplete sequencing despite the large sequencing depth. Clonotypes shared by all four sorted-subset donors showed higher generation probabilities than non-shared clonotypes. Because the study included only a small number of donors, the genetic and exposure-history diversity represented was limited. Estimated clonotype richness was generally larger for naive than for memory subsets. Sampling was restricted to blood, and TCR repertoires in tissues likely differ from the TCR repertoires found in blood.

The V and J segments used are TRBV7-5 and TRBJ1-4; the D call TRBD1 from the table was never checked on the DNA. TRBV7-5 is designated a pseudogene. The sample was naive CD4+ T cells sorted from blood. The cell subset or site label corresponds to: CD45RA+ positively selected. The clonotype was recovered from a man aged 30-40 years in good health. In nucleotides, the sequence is TGTGCCAGAAGCTCACGACAGGCCGCAACTAATGAAAAACTGTTTTTT. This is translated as CARSSRQAATNEKLFF.